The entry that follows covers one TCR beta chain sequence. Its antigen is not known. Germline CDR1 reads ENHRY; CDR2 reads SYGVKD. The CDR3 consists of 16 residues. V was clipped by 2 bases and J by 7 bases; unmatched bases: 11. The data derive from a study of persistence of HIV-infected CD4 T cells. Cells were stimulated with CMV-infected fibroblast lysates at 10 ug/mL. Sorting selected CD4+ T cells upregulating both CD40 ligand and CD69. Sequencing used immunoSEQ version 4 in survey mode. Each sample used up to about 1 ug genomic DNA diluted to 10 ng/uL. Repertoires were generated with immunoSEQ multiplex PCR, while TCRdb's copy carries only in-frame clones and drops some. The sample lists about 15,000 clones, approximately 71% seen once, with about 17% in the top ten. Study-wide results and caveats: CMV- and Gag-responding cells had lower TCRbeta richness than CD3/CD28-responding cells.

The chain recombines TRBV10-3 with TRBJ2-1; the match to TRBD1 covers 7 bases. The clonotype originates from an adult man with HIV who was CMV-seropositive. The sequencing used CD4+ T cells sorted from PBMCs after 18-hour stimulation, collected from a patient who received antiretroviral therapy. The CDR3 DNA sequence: TGTGCCATCAGTGAGACCGGACAGGCGAGTGGAAATGAGCAGTTCTTC. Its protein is CAISETGQASGNEQFF.